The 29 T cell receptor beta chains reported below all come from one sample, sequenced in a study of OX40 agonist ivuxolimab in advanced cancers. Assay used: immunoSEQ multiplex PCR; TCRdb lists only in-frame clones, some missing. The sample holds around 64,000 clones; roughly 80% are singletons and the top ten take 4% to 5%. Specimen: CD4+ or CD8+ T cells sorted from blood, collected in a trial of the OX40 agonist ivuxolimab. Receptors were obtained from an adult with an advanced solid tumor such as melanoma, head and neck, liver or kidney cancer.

CDR3: CASSPVFRTGGANYGYTF. The CDR3 DNA follows: TGCGCCAGCAGCCCAGTATTTAGGACAGGGGGCGCGAACTATGGCTACACCTTC. This chain uses TRBV5-1 with TRBJ1-2; 11 bases fit TRBD1. Trimming cost V 4 bases and J 2 bases; bases outside gene matches: 13. This CDR3 spans 18 amino acids. The V gene's germline CDR1 is SGHRS and CDR2 YFSETQ.

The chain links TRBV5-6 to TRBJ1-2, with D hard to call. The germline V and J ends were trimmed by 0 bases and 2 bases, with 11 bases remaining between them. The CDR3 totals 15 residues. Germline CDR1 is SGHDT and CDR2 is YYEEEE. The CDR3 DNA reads TGTGCCAGCAGCTTGGTCGGGGTCGTGAACTATGGCTACACCTTC. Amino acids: CASSLVGVVNYGYTF.

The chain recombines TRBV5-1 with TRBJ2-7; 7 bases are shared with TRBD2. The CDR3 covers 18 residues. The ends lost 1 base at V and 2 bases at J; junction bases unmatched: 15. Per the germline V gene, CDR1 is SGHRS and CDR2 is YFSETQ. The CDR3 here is CASSLLPLGAGEPYEQYF. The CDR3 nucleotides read TGCGCCAGCAGCTTGTTGCCTTTAGGGGCGGGAGAACCCTACGAGCAGTACTTC.

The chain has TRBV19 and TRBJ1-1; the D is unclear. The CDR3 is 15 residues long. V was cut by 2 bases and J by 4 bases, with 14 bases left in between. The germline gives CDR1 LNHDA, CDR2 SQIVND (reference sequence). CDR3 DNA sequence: TGTGCCAGTAGTATATATGGATCCCTGGGCACTGAAGCTTTCTTT. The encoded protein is CASSIYGSLGTEAFF.

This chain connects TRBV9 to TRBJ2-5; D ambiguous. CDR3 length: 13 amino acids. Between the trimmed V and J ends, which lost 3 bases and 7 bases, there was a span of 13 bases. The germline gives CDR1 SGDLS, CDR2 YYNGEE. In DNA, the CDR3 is TGTGCCAGCAGCGAAGGCGGTCGGCGGACCCAGTACTTC. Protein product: CASSEGGRRTQYF.

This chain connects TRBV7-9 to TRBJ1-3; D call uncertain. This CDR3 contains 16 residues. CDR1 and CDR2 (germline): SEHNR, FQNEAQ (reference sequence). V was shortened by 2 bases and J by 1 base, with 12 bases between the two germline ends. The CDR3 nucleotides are TGTGCCAGCAGCTTATACCCTCTTATTTCTGGAAACACCATATATTTT. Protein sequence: CASSLYPLISGNTIYF.

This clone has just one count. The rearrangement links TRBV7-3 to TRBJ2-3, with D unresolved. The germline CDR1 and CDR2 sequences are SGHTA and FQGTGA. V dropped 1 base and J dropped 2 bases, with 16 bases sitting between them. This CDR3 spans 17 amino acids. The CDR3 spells CASSLRVGGPYTDTQYF. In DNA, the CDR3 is TGTGCCAGCAGCTTAAGAGTTGGTGGGCCGTACACAGATACGCAGTATTTT.

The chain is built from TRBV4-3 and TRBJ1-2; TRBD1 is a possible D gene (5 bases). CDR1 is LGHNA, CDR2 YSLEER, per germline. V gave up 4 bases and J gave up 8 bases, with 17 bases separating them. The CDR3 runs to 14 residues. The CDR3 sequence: CASSPSSGLRGYTF. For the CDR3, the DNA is TGCGCCAGCAGCCCGTCCTCGGGGCTGCGCGGCTACACCTTC.

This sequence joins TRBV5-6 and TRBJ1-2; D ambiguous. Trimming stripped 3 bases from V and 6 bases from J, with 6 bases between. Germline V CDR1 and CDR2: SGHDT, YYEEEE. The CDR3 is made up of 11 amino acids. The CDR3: CASSSYDGYTF. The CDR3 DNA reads TGTGCCAGCAGCTCCTACGATGGCTACACCTTC.

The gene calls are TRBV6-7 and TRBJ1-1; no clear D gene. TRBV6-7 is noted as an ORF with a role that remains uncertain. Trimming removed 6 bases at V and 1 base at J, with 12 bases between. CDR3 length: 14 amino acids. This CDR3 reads CASRPSMENTEAFF. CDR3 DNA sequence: TGTGCCAGCAGACCCTCTATGGAGAACACTGAAGCTTTCTTT.

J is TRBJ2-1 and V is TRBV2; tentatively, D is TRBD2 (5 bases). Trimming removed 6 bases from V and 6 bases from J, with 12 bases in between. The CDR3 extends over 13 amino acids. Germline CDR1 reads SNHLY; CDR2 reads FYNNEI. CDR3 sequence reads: CASSDYRSNEQFF. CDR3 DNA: TGTGCCAGCAGCGACTATAGGAGCAATGAGCAGTTCTTC. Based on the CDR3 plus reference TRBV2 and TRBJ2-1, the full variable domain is EPEVTQTPSHQVTQMGQEVILRCVPISNHLYFYWYRQILGQKVEFLVSFYNNEISEKSEIFDDQFSVERPDGSNFTLKIRSTKLEDSAMYFCASSDYRSNEQFFGPGTRLTVL.

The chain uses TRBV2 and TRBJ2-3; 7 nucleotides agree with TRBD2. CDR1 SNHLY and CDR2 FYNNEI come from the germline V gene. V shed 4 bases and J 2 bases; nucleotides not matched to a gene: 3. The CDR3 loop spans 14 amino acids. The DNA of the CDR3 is TGTGCCAGCAGTGTGGGACTATCCACAGATACGCAGTATTTT. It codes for CASSVGLSTDTQYF.

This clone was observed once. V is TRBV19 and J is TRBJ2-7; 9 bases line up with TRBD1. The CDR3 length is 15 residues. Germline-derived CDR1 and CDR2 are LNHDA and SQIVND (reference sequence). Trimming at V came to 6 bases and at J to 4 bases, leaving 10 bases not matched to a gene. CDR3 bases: TGTGCCAGTAGCACCGGGACAGGGAATTCGTACGAGCAGTACTTC. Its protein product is CASSTGTGNSYEQYF. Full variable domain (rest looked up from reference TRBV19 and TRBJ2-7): DGGITQSPKYLFRKEGQNVTLSCEQNLNHDAMYWYRQDPGQGLRLIYYSQIVNDFQKGDIAEGYSVSREKKESFPLTVTSAQKNPTAFYLCASSTGTGNSYEQYFGPGTRLTVT.

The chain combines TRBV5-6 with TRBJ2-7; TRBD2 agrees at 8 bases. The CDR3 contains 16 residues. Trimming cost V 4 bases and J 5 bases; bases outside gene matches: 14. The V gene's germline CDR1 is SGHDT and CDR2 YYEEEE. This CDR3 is CASSPRGLAERHEQYF. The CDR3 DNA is TGTGCCAGCAGCCCCCGAGGACTAGCAGAGCGACACGAGCAGTACTTC.

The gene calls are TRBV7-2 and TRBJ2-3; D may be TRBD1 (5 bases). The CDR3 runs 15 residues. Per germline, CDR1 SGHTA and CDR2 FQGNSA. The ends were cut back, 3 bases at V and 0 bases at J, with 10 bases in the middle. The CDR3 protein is CASSFQGPSTDTQYF. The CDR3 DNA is TGTGCCAGCAGCTTCCAGGGTCCTAGCACAGATACGCAGTATTTT.

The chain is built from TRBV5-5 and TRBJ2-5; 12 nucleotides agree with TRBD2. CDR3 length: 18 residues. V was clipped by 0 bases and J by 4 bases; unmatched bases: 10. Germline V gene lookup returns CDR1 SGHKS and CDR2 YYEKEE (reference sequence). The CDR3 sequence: CASSLGPTLAGGVETQYF. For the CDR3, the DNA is TGTGCCAGCAGCTTGGGTCCGACCCTAGCGGGAGGGGTAGAGACCCAGTACTTC.

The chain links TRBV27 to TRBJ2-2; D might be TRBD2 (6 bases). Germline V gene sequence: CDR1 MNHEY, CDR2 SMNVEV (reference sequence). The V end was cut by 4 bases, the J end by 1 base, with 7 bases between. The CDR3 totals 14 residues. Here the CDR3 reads CASSWDWNTGELFF. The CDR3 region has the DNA TGTGCCAGCAGTTGGGACTGGAACACCGGGGAGCTGTTTTTT.

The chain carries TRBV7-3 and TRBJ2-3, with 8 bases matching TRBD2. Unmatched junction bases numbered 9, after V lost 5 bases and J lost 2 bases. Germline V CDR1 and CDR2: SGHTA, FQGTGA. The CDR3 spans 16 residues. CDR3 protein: CASSPAGGGTTDTQYF. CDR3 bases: TGTGCCAGCAGCCCTGCCGGCGGGGGGACCACAGATACGCAGTATTTT.

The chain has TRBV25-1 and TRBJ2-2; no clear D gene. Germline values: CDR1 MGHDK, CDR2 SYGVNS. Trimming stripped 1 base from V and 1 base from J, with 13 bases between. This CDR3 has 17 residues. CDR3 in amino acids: CASSEWAGSGNTGELFF. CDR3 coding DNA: TGTGCCAGCAGTGAATGGGCCGGGTCAGGGAACACCGGGGAGCTGTTTTTT.

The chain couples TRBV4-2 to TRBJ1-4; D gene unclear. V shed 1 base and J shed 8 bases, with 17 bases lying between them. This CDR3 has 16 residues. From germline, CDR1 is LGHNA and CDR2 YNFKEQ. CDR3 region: CASSQGGSKSGEKLFF. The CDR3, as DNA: TGTGCCAGCAGCCAAGGCGGATCAAAGAGTGGCGAAAAACTGTTTTTT.

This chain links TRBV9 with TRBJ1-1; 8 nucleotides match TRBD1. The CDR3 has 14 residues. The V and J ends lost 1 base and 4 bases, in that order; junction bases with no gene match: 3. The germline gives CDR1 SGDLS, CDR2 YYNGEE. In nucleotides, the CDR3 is TGTGCCAGCAGCGTATCAGGGGGCGGCACTGAAGCTTTCTTT. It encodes CASSVSGGGTEAFF. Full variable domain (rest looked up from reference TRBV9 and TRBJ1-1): DSGVTQTPKHLITATGQRVTLRCSPRSGDLSVYWYQQSLDQGLQFLIQYYNGEERAKGNILERFSAQQFPDLHSELNLSSLELGDSALYFCASSVSGGGTEAFFGQGTRLTVV.

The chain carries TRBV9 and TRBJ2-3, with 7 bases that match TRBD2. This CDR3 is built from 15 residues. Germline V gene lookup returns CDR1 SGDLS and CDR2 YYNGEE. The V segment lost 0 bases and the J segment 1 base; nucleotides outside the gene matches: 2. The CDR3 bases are TGTGCCAGCAGCGTAGAGCTAGCGGGCACAGATACGCAGTATTTT. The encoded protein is CASSVELAGTDTQYF.

The CDR3 protein is CASSLQGSGDAEAFF. As DNA, the CDR3 is TGCGCCAGCAGCCTACAGGGTTCGGGGGACGCTGAAGCTTTCTTT. The chain couples TRBV5-1 to TRBJ1-1; D may be TRBD1 (6 bases). The germline V gene has CDR1 SGHRS and CDR2 YFSETQ. The CDR3 spans 15 residues. V was cut by 4 bases and J by 6 bases, with 19 bases left in between.

CDR3 sequence reads: CASSLGTQSNQPQHF. In DNA form, the CDR3 reads TGCGCCAGCAGCTTAGGGACCCAGAGCAATCAGCCCCAGCATTTT. The J gene is TRBJ1-5, the V gene TRBV5-1; a weak D match, TRBD1 (5 bases). In germline, CDR1 is SGHRS, CDR2 YFSETQ. The CDR3 has 15 residues. Trimming removed 2 bases from V and 1 base from J, with 10 bases in between.

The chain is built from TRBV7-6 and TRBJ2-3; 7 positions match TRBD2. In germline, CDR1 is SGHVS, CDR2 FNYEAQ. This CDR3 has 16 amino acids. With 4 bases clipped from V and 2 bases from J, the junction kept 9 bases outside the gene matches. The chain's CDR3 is CASSSSPAGTTDTQYF. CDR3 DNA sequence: TGTGCCAGCAGCTCCTCCCCAGCGGGGACCACAGATACGCAGTATTTT.

DNA of the CDR3: TGCGCCAGCAGCCAGGCGGGGGTGTCTAGCGGGAACTACGAGCAGTACTTC. Its translation is CASSQAGVSSGNYEQYF. The chain uses TRBV4-3 and TRBJ2-7, with 9 positions matching TRBD2. The ends lost 3 bases at V and 3 bases at J; junction bases unmatched: 12. The CDR3 sequence is 17 residues long. Germline CDR1 LGHNA, CDR2 YSLEER.

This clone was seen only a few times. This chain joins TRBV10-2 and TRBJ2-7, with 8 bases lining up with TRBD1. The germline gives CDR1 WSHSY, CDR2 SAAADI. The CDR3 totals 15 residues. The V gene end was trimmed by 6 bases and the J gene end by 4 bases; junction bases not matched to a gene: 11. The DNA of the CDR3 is TGCGCCAGCAGAGATGGACAGGGCGGCCTTTACGAGCAGTACTTC. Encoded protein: CASRDGQGGLYEQYF.

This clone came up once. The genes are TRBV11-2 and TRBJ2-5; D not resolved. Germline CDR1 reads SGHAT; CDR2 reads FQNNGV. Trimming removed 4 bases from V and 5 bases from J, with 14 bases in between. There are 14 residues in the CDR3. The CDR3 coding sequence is TGTGCCAGCAGCTCCCGGACCAACGGGGAGACCCAGTACTTC. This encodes CASSSRTNGETQYF.

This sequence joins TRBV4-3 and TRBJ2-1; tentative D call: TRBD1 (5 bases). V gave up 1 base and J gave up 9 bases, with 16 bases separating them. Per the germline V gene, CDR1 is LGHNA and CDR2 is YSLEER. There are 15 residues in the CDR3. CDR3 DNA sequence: TGCGCCAGCAGCCAAGTGGGTAACGTCCAGGGTGAGCAGTTCTTC. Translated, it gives CASSQVGNVQGEQFF.